Below, one T cell receptor beta chain is given with its context. This sample was taken from a study of shared clonotypes between healthy human individuals. The data were produced by immunoSEQ multiplex PCR, yet TCRdb's version contains in-frame clones alone and is incomplete. In the table there are 450,000 to 600,000 clones, 70% to 80% of which are singletons. All participating donors were Caucasian adults from Nashville, Tennessee. Without sorting, samples used about 90 million PBMCs for genomic DNA. Trimming left V 3 bases short and J 4 bases short, with 12 bases between. CDR3 length equals 14 residues. Germline lookup yields CDR1 LNHDA and CDR2 SQIVND (reference sequence).

This TCR was recovered from a middle-aged woman in good health. Some clones in this sample may be carry-over from other donors' samples. V usage is TRBV19 and J usage is TRBJ2-5; D call uncertain. The sequenced sample was PBMCs. CDR3 sequence reads: CASSILAGSETQYF. CDR3 DNA: TGTGCCAGTAGTATTCTGGCAGGTTCAGAGACCCAGTACTTC.